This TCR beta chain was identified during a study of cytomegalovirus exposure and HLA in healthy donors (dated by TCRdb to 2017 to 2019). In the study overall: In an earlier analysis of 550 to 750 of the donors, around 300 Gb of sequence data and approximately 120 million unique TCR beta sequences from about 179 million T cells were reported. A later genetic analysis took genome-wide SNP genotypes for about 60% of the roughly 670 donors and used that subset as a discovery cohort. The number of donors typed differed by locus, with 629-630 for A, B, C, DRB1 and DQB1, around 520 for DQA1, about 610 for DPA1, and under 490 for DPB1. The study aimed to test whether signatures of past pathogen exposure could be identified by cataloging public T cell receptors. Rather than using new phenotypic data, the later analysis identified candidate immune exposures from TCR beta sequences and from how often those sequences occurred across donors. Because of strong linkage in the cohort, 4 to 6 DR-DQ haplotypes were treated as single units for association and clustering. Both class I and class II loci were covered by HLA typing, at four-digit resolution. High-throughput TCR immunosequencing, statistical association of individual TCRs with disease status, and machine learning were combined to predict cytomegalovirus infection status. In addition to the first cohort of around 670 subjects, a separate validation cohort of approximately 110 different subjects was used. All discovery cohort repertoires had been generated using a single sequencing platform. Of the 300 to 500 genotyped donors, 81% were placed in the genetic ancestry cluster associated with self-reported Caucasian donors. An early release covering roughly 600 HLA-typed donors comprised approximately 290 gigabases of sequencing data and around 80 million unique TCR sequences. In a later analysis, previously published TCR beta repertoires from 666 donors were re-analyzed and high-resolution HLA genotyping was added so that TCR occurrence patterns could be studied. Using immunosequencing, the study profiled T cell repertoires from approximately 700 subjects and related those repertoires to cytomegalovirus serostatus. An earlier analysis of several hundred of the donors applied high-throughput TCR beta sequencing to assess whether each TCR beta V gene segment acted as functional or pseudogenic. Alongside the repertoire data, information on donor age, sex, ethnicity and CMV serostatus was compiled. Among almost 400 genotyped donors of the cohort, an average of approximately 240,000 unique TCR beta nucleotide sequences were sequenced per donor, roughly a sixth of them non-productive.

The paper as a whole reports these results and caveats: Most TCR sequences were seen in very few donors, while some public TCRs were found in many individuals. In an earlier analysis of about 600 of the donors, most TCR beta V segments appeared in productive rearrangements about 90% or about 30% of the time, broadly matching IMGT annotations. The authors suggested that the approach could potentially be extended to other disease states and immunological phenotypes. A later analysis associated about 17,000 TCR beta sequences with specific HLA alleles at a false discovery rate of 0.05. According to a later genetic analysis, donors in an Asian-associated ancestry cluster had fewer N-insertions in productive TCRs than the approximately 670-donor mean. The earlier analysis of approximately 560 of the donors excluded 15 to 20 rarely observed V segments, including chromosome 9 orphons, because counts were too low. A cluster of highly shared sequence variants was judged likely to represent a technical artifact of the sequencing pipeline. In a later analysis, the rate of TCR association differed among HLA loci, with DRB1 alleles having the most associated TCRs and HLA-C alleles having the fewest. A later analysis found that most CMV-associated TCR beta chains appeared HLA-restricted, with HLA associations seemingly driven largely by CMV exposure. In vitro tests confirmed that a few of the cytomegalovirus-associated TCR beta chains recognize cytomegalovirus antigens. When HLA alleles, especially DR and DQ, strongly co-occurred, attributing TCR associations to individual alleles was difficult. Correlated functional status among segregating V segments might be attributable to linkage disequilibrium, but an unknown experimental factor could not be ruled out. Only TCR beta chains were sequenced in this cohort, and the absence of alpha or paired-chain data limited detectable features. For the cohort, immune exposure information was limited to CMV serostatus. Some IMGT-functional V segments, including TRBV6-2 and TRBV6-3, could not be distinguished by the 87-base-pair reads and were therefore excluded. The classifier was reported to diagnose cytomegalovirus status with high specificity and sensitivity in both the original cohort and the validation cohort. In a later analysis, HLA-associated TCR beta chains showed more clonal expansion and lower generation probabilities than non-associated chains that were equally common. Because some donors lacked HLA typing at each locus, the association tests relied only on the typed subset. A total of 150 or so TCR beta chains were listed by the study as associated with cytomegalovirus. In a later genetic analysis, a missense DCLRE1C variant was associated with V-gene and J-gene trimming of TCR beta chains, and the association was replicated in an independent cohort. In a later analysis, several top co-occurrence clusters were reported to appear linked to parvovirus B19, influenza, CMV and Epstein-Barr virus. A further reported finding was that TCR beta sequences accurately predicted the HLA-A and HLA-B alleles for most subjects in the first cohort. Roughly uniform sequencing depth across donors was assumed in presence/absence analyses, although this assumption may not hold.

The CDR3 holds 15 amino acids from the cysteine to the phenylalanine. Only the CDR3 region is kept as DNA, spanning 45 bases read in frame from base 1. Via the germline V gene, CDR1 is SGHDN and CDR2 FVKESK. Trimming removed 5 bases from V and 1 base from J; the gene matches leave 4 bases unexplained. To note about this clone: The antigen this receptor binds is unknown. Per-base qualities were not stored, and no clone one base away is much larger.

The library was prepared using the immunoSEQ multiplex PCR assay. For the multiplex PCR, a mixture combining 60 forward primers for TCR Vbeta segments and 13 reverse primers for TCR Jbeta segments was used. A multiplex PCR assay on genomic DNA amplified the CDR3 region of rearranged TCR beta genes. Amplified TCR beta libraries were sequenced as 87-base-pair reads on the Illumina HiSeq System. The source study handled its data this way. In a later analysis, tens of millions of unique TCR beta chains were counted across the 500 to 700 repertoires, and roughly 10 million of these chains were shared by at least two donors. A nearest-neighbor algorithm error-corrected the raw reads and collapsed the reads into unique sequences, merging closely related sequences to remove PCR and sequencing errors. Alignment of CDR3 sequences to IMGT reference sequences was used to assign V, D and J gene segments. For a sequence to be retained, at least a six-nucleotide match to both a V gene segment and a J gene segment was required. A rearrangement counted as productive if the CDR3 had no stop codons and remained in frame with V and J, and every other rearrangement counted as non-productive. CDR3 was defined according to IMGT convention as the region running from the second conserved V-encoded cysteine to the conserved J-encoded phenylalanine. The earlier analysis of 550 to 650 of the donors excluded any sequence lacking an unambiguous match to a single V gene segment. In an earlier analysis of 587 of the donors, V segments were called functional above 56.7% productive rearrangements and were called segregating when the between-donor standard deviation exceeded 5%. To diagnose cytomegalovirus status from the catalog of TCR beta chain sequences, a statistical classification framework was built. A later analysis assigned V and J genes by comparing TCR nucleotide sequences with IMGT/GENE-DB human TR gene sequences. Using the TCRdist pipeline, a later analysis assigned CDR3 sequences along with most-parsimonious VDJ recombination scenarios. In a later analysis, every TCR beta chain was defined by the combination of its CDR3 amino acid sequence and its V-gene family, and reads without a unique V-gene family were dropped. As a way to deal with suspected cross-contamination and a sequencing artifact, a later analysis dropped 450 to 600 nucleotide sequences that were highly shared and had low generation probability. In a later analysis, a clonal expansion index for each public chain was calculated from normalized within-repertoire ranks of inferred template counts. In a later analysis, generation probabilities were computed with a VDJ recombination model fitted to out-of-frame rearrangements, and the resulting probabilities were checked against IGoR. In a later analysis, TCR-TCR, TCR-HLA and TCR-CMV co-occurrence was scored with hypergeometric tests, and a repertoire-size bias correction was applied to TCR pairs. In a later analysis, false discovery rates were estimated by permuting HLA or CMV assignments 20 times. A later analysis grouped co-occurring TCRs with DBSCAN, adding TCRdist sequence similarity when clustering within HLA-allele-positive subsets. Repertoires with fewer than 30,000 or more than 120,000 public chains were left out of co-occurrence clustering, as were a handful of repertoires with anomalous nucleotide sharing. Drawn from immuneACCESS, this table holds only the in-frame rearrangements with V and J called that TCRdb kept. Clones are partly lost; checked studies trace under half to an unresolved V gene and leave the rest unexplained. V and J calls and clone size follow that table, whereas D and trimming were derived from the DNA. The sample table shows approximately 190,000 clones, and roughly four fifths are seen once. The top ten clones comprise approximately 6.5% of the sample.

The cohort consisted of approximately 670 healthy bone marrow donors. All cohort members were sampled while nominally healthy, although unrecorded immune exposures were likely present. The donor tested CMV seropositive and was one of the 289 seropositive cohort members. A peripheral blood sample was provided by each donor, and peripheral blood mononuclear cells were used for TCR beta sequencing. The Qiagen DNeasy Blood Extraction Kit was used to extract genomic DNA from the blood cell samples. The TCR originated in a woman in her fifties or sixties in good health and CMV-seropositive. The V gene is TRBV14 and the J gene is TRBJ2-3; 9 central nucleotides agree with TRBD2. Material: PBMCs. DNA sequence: TGTGCCAGCAGCTTCGGCGGGAGGGGCACAGATACGCAGTATTTT. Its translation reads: CASSFGGRGTDTQYF.